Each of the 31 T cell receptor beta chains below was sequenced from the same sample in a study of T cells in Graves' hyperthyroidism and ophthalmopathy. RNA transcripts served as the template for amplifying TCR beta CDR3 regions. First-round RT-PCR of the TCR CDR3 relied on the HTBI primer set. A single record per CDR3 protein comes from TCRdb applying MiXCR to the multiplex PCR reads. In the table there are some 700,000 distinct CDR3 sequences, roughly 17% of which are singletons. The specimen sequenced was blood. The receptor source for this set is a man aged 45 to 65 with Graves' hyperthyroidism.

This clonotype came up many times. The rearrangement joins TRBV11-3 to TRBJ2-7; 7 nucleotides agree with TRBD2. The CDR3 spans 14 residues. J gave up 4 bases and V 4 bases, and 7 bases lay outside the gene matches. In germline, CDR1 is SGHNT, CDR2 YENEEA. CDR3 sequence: CASSSGGVGYEQYF. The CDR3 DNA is TGTGCCAGCAGCTCGGGGGGAGTAGGGTACGAGCAGTACTTC.

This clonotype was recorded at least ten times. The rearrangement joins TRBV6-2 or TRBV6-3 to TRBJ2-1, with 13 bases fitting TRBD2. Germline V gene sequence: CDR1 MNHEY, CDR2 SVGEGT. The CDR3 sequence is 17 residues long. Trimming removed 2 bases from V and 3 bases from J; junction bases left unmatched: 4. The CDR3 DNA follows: TGTGCCAGCAGTTACCCCAGACTAGCGGGAGGCTACAATGAGCAGTTCTTC. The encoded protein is CASSYPRLAGGYNEQFF.

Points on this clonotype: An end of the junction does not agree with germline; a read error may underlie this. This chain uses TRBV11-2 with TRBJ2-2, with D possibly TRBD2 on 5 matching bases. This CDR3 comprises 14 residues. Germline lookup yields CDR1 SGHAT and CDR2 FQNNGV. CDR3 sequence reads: CASSLVRASGELLF. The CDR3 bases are TGTGCCAGCAGCTTAGTCCGAGCGTCCGGGGAGCTGCTTTTT. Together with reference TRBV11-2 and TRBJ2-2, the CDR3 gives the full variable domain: EAGVAQSPRYKIIEKRQSVAFWCNPISGHATLYWYQQILGQGPKLLIQFQNNGVVDDSQLPKDRFSAERLKGVDSTLKIQPAKLEDSAVYLCASSLVRASGELLFGEGSRLTVL.

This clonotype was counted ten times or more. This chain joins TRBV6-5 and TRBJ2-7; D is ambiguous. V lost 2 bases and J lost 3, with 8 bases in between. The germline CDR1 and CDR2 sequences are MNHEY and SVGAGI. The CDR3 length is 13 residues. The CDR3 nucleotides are TGTGCCAGCAGTTACAATAGTCTCTACGAGCAGTACTTC. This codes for CASSYNSLYEQYF.

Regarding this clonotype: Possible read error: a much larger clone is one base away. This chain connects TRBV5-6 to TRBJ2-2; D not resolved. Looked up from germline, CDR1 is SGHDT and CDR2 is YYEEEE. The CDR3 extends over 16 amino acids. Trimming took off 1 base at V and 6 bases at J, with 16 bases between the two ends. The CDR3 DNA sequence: TGTGCCAGCAGCTTGCAGCAGGAAAGGGCGGCCGGGGAGCTGTTTTTT. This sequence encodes CASSLQQERAAGELFF.

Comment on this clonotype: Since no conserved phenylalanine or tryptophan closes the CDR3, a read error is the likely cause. As DNA, the CDR3 is TGTGCCAGCAGCCGTCGACAGGGGGCCGGGGAGCTGTTTTCT. Protein: CASSRRQGAGELFS. The rearrangement links TRBV7-2 to TRBJ2-2; TRBD1 matches at 9 bases. With 5 bases clipped from V and 6 bases from J, the junction kept 4 bases outside the gene matches. Germline V lookup: CDR1 SGHTA, CDR2 FQGNSA. The CDR3 totals 14 residues.

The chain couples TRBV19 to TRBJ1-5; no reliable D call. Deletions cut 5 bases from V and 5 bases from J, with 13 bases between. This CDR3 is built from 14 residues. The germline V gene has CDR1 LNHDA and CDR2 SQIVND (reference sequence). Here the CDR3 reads CASSPGPRDQPQHF. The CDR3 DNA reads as TGTGCCAGTAGTCCAGGACCAAGGGATCAGCCCCAGCATTTT. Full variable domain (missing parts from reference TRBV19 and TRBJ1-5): DGGITQSPKYLFRKEGQNVTLSCEQNLNHDAMYWYRQDPGQGLRLIYYSQIVNDFQKGDIAEGYSVSREKKESFPLTVTSAQKNPTAFYLCASSPGPRDQPQHFGDGTRLSIL.

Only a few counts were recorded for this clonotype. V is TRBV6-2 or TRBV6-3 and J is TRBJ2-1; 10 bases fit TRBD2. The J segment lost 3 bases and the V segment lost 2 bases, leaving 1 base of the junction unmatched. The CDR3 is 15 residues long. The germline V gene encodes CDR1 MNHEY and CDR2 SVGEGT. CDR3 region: CASSYQREGYNEQFF. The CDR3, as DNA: TGTGCCAGCAGTTACCAGCGGGAGGGCTACAATGAGCAGTTCTTC.

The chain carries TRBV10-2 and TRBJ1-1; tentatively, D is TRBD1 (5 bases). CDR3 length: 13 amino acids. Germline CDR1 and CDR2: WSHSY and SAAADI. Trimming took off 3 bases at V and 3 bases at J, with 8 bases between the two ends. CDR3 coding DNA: TGCGCCAGCAGTGAATGGGGGGACACTGAAGCTTTCTTT. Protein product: CASSEWGDTEAFF.

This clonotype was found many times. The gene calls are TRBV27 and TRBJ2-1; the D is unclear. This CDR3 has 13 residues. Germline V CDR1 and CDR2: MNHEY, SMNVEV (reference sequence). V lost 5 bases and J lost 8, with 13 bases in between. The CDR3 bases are TGTGCCAGCAGTCCGCTGTCGTGGGATGAGCAGTTCTTC. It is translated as CASSPLSWDEQFF.

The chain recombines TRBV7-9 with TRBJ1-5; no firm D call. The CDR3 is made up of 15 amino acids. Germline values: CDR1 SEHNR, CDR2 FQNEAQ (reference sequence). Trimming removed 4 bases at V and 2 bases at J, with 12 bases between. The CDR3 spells CASSSMPGRNQPQHF. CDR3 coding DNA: TGTGCCAGCAGCTCGATGCCGGGTCGCAATCAGCCCCAGCATTTT.

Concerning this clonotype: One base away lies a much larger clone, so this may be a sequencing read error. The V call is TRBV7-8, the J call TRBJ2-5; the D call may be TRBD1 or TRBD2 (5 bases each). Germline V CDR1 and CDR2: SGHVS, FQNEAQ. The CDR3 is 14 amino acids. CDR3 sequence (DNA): TGTGCCAGCAGCCGGGGACGGTCCCAAGGGACCCAGTACTTC. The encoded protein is CASSRGRSQGTQYF. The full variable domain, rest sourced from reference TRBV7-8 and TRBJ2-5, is GAGVSQSPRYKVAKRGQDVALRCDPISGHVSLFWYQQALGQGPEFLTYFQNEAQLDKSGLPSDRFFAERPEGSVSTLKIQRTQQEDSAVYLCASSRGRSQGTQYFGPGTRLLVL.

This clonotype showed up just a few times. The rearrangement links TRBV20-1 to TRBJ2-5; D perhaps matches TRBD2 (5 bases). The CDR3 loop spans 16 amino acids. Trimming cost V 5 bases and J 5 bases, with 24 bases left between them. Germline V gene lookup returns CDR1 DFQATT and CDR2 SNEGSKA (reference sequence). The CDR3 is CSAPRGPADSGETQYF. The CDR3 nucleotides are TGCAGTGCTCCCCGTGGGCCCGCCGATTCGGGGGAGACCCAGTACTTC.

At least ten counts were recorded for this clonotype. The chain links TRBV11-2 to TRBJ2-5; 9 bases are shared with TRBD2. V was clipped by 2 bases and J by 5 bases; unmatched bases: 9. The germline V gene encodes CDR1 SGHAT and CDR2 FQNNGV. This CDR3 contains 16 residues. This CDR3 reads CASSLLAGGPWETQYF. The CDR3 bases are TGTGCCAGCAGCTTACTCGCGGGAGGGCCCTGGGAGACCCAGTACTTC.

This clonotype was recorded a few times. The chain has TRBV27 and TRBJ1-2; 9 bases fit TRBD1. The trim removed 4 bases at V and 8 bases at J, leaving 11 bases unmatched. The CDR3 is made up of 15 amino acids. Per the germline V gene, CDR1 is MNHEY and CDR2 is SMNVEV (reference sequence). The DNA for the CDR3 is TGTGCCAGCAGTTCCTACAGGGGGCGGAGGACCGGCTACACCTTC. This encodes CASSSYRGRRTGYTF.

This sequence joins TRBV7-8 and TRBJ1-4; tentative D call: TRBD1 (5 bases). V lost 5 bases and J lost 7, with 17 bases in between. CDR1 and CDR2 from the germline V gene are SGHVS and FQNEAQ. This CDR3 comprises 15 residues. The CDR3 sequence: CASSLTGAGSEKLFF. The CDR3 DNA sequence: TGTGCCAGCAGCCTCACCGGGGCAGGGAGTGAAAAACTGTTTTTT.

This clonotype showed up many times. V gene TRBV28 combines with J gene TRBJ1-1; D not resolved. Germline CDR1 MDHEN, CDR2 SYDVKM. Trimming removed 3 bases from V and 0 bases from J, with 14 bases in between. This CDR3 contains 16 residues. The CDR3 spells CASSFFGRRMNTEAFF. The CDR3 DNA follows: TGTGCCAGCAGTTTTTTCGGACGGAGGATGAACACTGAAGCTTTCTTT.

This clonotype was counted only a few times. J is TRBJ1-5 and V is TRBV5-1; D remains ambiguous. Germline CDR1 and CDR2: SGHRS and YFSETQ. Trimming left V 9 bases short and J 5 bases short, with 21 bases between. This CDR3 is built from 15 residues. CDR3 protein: CATALKTLVDQPQHF. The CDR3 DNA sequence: TGCGCCACCGCCCTAAAAACATTAGTAGATCAGCCCCAGCATTTT.

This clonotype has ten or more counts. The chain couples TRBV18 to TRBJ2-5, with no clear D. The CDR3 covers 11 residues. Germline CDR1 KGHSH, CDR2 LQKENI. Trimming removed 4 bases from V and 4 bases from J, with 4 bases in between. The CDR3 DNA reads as TGTGCCAGCTCACGGGCAGAGACCCAGTACTTC. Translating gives CASSRAETQYF.

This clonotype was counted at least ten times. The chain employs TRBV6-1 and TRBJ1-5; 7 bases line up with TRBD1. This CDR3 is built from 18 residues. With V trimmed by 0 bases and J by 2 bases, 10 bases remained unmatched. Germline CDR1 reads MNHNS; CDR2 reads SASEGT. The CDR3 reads CASSEAVWRGQGNQPQHF. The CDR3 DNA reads TGTGCCAGCAGTGAAGCGGTTTGGAGGGGGCAAGGCAATCAGCCCCAGCATTTT.

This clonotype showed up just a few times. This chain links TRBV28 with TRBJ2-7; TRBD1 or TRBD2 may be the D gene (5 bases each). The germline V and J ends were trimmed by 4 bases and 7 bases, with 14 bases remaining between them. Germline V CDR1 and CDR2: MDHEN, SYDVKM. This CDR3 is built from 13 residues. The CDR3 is CASSSGNWREQYF. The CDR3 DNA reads TGTGCCAGCAGTTCAGGGAATTGGAGGGAGCAGTACTTC.

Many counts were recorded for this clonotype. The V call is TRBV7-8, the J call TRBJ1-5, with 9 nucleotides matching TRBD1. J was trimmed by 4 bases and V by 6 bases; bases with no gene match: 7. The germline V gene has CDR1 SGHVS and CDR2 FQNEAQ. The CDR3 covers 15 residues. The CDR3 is CASRRGTGSNQPQHF. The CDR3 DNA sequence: TGTGCCAGCAGACGAGGGACAGGGAGTAATCAGCCCCAGCATTTT.

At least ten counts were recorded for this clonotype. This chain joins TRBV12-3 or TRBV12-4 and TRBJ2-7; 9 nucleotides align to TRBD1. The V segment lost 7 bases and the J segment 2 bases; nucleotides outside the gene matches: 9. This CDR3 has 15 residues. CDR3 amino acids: CASTWGQGAAYEQYF. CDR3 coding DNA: TGTGCCAGCACCTGGGGACAGGGAGCGGCCTACGAGCAGTACTTC.

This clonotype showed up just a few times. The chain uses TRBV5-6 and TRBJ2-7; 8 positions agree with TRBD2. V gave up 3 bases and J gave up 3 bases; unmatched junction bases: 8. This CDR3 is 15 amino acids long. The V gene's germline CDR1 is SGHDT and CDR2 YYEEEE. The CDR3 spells CASSSAREGIYEQYF. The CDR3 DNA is TGTGCCAGCAGCTCGGCCCGGGAGGGCATCTACGAGCAGTACTTC.

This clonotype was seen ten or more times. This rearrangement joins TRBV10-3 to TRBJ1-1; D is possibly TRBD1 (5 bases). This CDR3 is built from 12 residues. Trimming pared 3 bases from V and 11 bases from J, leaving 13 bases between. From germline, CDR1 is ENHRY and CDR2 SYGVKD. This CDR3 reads CAISEWFGDAFF. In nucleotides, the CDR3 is TGTGCCATCAGTGAATGGTTTGGGGACGCTTTCTTT.

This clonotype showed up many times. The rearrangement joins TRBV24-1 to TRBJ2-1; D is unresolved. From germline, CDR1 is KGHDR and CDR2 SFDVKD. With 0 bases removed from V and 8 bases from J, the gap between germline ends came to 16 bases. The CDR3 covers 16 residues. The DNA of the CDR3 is TGTGCCACCAGTGATTTGTTCGGGTTGTCGTGGGATGAGCAGTTCTTC. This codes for CATSDLFGLSWDEQFF.

The CDR3: CASSQGATWATEAFF. CDR3 nucleotides: TGCGCCAGCAGCCAAGGGGCCACCTGGGCCACTGAAGCTTTCTTT. The chain is built from TRBV4-3 and TRBJ1-1, with D unresolved. From germline, CDR1 is LGHNA and CDR2 YSLEER. This CDR3 is built from 15 residues. Trimming cost V 1 base and J 4 bases, with 13 bases left between them.

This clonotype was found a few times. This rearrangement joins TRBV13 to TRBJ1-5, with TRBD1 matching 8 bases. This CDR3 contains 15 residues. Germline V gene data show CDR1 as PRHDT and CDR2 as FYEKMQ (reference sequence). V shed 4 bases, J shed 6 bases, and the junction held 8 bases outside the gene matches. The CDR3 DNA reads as TGTGCCAGCAGCTCGGGACAGGTAGTCGGTCAGCCCCAGCATTTT. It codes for CASSSGQVVGQPQHF.

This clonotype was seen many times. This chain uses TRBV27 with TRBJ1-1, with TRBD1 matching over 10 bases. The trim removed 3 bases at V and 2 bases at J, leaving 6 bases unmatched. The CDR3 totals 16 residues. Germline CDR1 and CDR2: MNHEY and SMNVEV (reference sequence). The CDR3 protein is CASSFRRTGGNTEAFF. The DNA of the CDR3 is TGTGCCAGCAGTTTCCGTCGGACAGGGGGAAACACTGAAGCTTTCTTT.

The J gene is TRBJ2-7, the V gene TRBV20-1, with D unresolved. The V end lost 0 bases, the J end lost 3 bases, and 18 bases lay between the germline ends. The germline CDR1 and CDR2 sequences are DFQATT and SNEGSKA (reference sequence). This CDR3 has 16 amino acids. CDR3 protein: CSAREQVEPTNYEQYF. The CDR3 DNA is TGCAGTGCTAGAGAGCAGGTCGAGCCGACAAACTACGAGCAGTACTTC.

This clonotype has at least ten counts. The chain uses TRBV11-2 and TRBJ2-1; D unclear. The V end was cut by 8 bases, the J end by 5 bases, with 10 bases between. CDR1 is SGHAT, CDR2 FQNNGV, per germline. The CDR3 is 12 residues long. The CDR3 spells CASGPVNNEQFF. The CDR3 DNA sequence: TGTGCCAGCGGACCAGTAAACAATGAGCAGTTCTTC.